The 11 T cell receptor beta chains presented below share a single source sample, sequenced in a study of response to subunit inactivated influenza vaccine. One entry per CDR3 protein, called by TCRdb with MiXCR from the RT-PCR reads. The profile shows around 580,000 distinct CDR3 sequences, 12% of them singletons. The sequences come from PBMCs from blood, collected on the day of vaccination. These receptors were taken from a man aged 45 to 65 who received an inactivated influenza vaccine.

This clonotype has just a few counts. CDR3 residues: CSARVPLAGMSVEQYF. Written as DNA, the CDR3 is TGCAGTGCTAGAGTTCCCCTAGCGGGGATGAGTGTCGAGCAGTACTTC. The chain is built from TRBV20-1 and TRBJ2-7, with TRBD2 matching over 9 bases. The CDR3 loop spans 16 amino acids. Germline assignment: CDR1 DFQATT and CDR2 SNEGSKA (reference sequence). V was clipped by 1 base and J by 6 bases; unmatched bases: 13.

This clonotype was observed a few times. The rearrangement uses TRBV10-3 and TRBJ2-1; weak D call: TRBD1 (6 bases). Germline V CDR1 and CDR2: ENHRY, SYGVKD. V was trimmed by 10 bases and J by 1 base, leaving 14 bases between them. CDR3 length equals 14 residues. The CDR3 here is CASQGQSSYNEQFF. DNA of the CDR3: TGTGCCAGCCAGGGGCAGTCGTCCTACAATGAGCAGTTCTTC.

The genes are TRBV5-1 and TRBJ1-5; D perhaps matches TRBD1 (6 bases). CDR3 length: 12 residues. The V end lost 5 bases, the J end lost 7 bases, and 10 bases lay between the germline ends. Germline values: CDR1 SGHRS, CDR2 YFSETQ. For the CDR3, the DNA is TGCGCCAGCAGTCGGGGGCGGCAGCCCCAGCATTTT. It encodes CASSRGRQPQHF.

The rearrangement uses TRBV28 and TRBJ2-7, with 9 bases fitting TRBD2. The CDR3 is 14 residues long. V lost 8 bases to trimming and J lost 0 bases; unmatched junction nucleotides: 5. The germline CDR1 and CDR2 sequences are MDHEN and SYDVKM. The CDR3 coding sequence is TGTGCCAGCGCGAGCGGGGGGCACTCCTACGAGCAGTACTTC. It specifies CASASGGHSYEQYF.

Here the CDR3 DNA reads TGTGCCAGCAGTTTAAACAGACCAACCGCCGTAGATACGCAGTATTTT. Amino acid sequence: CASSLNRPTAVDTQYF. The chain links TRBV12-3 or TRBV12-4 to TRBJ2-3; D gene ambiguous. The V and J ends lost 2 bases and 5 bases respectively, with 17 bases between them. The CDR3 contains 16 residues.

This clonotype was seen a handful of times. The rearrangement uses TRBV18 and TRBJ2-7, with 8 bases fitting TRBD2. V was clipped by 3 bases and J by 6 bases; unmatched bases: 10. This CDR3 is 15 amino acids long. Per germline, CDR1 KGHSH and CDR2 LQKENI. CDR3 residues: CASSPPQGLVGEQYF. DNA for the CDR3: TGTGCCAGCTCACCCCCTCAGGGACTAGTCGGCGAGCAGTACTTC.

The table lists this clonotype with a few counts. The V gene is TRBV20-1, the J gene TRBJ2-7; 8 bases align to TRBD1. There are 15 residues in the CDR3. Germline lookup yields CDR1 DFQATT and CDR2 SNEGSKA (reference sequence). The junction had 7 bases not matched to a gene; V was cut back by 1 base and J by 2 bases. CDR3 coding DNA: TGCAGTGCTAGAGTATACACAGGGGGGACCTACGAGCAGTACTTC. Translation gives CSARVYTGGTYEQYF.

V usage is TRBV7-2 and J usage is TRBJ2-4; D is undetermined. Per the germline V gene, CDR1 is SGHTA and CDR2 is FQGNSA. V dropped 5 bases and J dropped 14 bases, with 25 bases sitting between them. The CDR3 length is 15 residues. This CDR3 is CASSERDLRDANKYF. In DNA, the CDR3 is TGTGCCAGCAGCGAACGTGACTTACGCGACGCGAACAAGTACTTC.

The chain recombines TRBV4-3 with TRBJ2-7; 8 nucleotides match TRBD2. The CDR3 extends over 16 amino acids. V was pared by 4 bases and J by 3 bases, with 11 bases of the junction left unmatched. Looked up from germline, CDR1 is LGHNA and CDR2 is YSLEER. CDR3 protein: CASSPYKGREVYEQYF. The CDR3 bases are TGCGCCAGCAGCCCCTATAAGGGGCGGGAGGTCTACGAGCAGTACTTC.

In this sample, this clonotype turned up once. The V gene is TRBV5-1, the J gene TRBJ2-6; no clear D. The CDR3 is made up of 14 amino acids. Trimming cost V 8 bases and J 4 bases, with 13 bases left between them. CDR1 is SGHRS, CDR2 YFSETQ, per germline. The CDR3: CASNQAPGANVLTF. DNA for the CDR3: TGCGCCAGTAATCAGGCGCCCGGGGCCAACGTCCTGACTTTC.

This clonotype was counted only a few times. The CDR3 coding sequence is TGCAGCGTTGAACAGCAGAGGCGGGAGACCCAGTACTTC. Amino acid sequence: CSVEQQRRETQYF. The V call is TRBV29-1, the J call TRBJ2-5; D gene uncertain. CDR3 length equals 13 residues. Deletions cut 2 bases from V and 5 bases from J, with 12 bases between. From germline, CDR1 is SQVTM and CDR2 ANQGSEA.